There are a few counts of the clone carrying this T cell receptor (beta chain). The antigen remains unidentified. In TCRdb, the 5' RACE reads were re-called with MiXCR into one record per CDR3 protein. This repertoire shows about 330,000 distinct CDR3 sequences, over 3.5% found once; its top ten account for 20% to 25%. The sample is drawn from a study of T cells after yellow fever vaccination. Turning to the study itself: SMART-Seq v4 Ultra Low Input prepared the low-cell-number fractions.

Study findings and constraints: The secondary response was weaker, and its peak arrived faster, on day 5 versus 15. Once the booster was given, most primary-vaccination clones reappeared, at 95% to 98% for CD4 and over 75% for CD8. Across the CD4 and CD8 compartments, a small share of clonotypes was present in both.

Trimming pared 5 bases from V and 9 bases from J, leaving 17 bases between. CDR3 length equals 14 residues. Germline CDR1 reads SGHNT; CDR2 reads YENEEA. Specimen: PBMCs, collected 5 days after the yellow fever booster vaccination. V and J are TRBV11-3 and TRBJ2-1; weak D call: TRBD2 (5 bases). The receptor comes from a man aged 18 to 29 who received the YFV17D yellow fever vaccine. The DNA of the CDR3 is TGTGCCAGCAGCCCTTGGAGCGGCTCGGGTGAGCAGTTCTTC. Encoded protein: CASSPWSGSGEQFF. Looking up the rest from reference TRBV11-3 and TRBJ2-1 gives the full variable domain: EAGVVQSPRYKIIEKKQPVAFWCNPISGHNTLYWYLQNLGQGPELLIRYENEEAVDDSQLPKDRFSAERLKGVDSTLKIQPAELGDSAVYLCASSPWSGSGEQFFGPGTRLTVL.